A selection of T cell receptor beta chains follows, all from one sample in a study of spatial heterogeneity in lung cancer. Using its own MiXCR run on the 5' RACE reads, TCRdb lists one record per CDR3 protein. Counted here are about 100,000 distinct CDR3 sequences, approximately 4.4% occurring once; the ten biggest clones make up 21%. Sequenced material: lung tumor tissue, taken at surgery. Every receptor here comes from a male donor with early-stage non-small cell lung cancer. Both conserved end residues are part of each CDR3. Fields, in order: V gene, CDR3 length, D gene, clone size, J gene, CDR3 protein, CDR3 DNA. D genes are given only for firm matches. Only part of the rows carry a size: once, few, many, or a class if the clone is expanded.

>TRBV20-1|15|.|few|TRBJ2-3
CSARPPGGATDTQYF
TGCAGTGCTAGGCCCCCCGGGGGCGCAACAGATACGCAGTATTTT
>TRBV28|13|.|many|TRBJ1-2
CATESPTSYGYTF
TGTGCCACCGAGTCCCCGACGAGCTATGGCTACACCTTC
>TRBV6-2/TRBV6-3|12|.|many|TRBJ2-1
CASSYVPSEQFF
TGTGCCAGCAGTTACGTCCCTTCTGAGCAGTTCTTC
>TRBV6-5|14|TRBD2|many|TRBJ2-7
CASSTSGRASEQYF
TGTGCCAGCAGTACTAGCGGGAGGGCAAGCGAGCAGTACTTC
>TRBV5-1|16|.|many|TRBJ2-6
CASSSGDASGANVLTF
TGCGCCAGCAGCTCGGGAGACGCTTCCGGGGCCAACGTCCTGACTTTC
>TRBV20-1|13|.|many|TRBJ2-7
CSASRTWDHEQYF
TGCAGTGCTAGCCGGACCTGGGACCACGAGCAGTACTTC
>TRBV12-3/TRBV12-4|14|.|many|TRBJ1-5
CASSLQGSNQPQHF
TGTGCCAGCAGTCTACAGGGTAGCAATCAGCCCCAGCATTTT
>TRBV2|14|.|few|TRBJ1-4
CASSTGTASEKLFF
TGTGCCAGCAGCACCGGGACGGCCAGTGAAAAACTGTTTTTT
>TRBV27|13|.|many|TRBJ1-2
CASSFQGGNGYTF
TGTGCCAGCAGTTTTCAGGGAGGTAATGGCTACACCTTC
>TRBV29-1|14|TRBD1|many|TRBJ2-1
CSVPRDRAYNEQFF
TGCAGCGTACCCCGGGACAGGGCGTACAATGAGCAGTTCTTC
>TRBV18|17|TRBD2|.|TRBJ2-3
CASSPPLAGGPRDTQYF
TGTGCCAGCTCACCACCACTCGCGGGAGGGCCTCGAGATACGCAGTATTTT
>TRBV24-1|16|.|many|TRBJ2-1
CATSDPGRASYNEQFF
TGTGCCACCAGTGATCCTGGCAGGGCCAGCTACAATGAGCAGTTCTTC
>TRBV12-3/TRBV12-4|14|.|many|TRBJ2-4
CASSPAGTSTIQYF
TGTGCCAGCAGCCCCGCCGGTACTAGCACCATTCAGTACTTC
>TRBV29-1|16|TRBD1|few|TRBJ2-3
CSVGTGGFRRTDTQYF
TGCAGCGTTGGAACAGGGGGCTTCCGAAGAACAGATACGCAGTATTTT
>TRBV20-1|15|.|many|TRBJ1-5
CSARDTGPLNQPQHF
TGCAGTGCTAGAGACACGGGACCTTTGAATCAGCCCCAGCATTTT
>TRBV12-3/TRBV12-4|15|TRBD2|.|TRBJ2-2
CAGNILAGGTGELFF
TGTGCCGGCAATATACTAGCGGGAGGAACCGGGGAGCTGTTTTTT
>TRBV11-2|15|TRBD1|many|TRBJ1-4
CASSMGDRDFEKLFF
TGTGCCAGCAGCATGGGGGACAGGGATTTCGAAAAACTGTTTTTT